The entry that follows covers one T cell receptor (beta chain) sequence. The target antigen is unknown. This record belongs to a study of cytomegalovirus exposure and HLA in healthy donors. Both 60 Vbeta primers and 13 Jbeta primers went into the PCR. Clones were sequenced by immunoSEQ multiplex PCR, and TCRdb holds only the in-frame ones, with some missing. The sample has around 140,000 clones; approximately 82% are singletons. Findings of the study overall: Rare TCR sequences dominated, though some public TCRs recurred in many donors.

Losses at the gene ends were 6 bases for V and 3 bases for J; bases not matched to a gene: 4. Germline V gene data show CDR1 as SGHAT and CDR2 as FQNNGV. This CDR3 contains 15 residues. The sequenced sample was PBMCs. The receptor comes from a man aged 25-45 years in good health and CMV-seropositive. The chain has TRBV11-2 and TRBJ2-2; 10 bases agree with TRBD2. The CDR3 loop reads CASRLGLADTGELFF. The CDR3 DNA reads as TGTGCCAGCAGACTAGGACTAGCGGACACCGGGGAGCTGTTTTTT.